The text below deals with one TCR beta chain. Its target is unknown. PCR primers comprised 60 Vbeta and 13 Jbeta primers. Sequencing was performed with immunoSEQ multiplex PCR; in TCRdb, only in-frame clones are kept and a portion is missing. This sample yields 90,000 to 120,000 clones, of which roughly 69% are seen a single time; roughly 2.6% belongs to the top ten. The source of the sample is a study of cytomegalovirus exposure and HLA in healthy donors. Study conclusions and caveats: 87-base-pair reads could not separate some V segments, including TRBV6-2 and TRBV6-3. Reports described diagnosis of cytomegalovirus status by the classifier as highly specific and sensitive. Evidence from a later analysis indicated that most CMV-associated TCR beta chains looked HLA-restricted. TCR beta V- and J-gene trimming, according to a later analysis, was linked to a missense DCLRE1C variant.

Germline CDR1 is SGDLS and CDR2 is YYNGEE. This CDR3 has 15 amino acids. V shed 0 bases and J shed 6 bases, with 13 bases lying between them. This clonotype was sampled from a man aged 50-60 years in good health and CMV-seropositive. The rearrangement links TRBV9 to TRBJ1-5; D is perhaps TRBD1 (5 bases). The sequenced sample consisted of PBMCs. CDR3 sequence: CASSVDGGLAQPQHF. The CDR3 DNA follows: TGTGCCAGCAGCGTAGACGGGGGGTTAGCTCAGCCCCAGCATTTT.